These T cell receptor beta chains were read from a single sample in a study of T cell changes during pregnancy in multiple sclerosis. Measured with immunoSEQ multiplex PCR; TCRdb has only the in-frame clones, and not every one. The sample comprises about 100,000 clones, roughly 92% of which are singletons, and 0.95% to 1.5% rests with the top ten. Sequences were derived from peripheral blood, sampled in the second trimester of pregnancy. These receptors originate from a female donor with multiple sclerosis, enrolled in a pregnancy study. Both conserved end residues are part of each CDR3. Each record gives: CDR3 protein, CDR3 DNA, clone size, D gene, J gene, V gene. D genes are given only for firm matches. Clone size is stated in some rows and not others, as once, few, many or a class when expanded.

cdr3_aa: CASRPGLLNTEAFF; cdr3_nt: TGTGCCAGCAGGCCGGGACTGCTGAACACTGAAGCTTTCTTT; clone_size: -; d_call: -; j_call: TRBJ1-1; v_call: TRBV27
cdr3_aa: CASSQNSLYGYTF; cdr3_nt: TGTGCCAGCAGCCAGAATAGCCTCTATGGCTACACCTTC; clone_size: -; d_call: -; j_call: TRBJ1-2; v_call: TRBV4-2
cdr3_aa: CASSSPNGQLPSLNTEAFF; cdr3_nt: TGCGCCAGCAGCTCGCCAAACGGACAGCTACCCTCTTTGAACACTGAAGCTTTCTTT; clone_size: once; d_call: -; j_call: TRBJ1-1; v_call: TRBV5-1
cdr3_aa: CASSLVAAGNTIYF; cdr3_nt: TGTGCCAGCAGCTTAGTGGCCGCTGGAAACACCATATATTTT; clone_size: -; d_call: -; j_call: TRBJ1-3; v_call: TRBV7-9
cdr3_aa: CASSGLAGEGEQFF; cdr3_nt: TGTGCCAGCAGCGGGCTAGCGGGAGAAGGTGAGCAGTTCTTC; clone_size: -; d_call: TRBD2; j_call: TRBJ2-1; v_call: TRBV9
cdr3_aa: CASGLSAGGTFSYNEQFF; cdr3_nt: TGTGCTAGTGGTTTGTCAGCGGGAGGGACCTTCTCCTACAATGAGCAGTTCTTC; clone_size: -; d_call: TRBD2; j_call: TRBJ2-1; v_call: TRBV12-5
cdr3_aa: CASSEREGYEENQPQHF; cdr3_nt: TGTGCCAGCAGTGAACGCGAGGGATATGAAGAGAATCAGCCCCAGCATTTT; clone_size: -; d_call: -; j_call: TRBJ1-5; v_call: TRBV6-1
cdr3_aa: CASMRDKANYGYTF; cdr3_nt: TGTGCCAGCATGAGGGACAAAGCTAACTATGGCTACACCTTC; clone_size: -; d_call: -; j_call: TRBJ1-2; v_call: TRBV2
cdr3_aa: CASSQQGNTEAFF; cdr3_nt: TGTGCCAGTAGCCAACAGGGAAACACTGAAGCTTTCTTT; clone_size: -; d_call: -; j_call: TRBJ1-1; v_call: TRBV19
cdr3_aa: CASSLSRVGETQYF; cdr3_nt: TGTGCCAGCAGCTTAAGCAGGGTAGGAGAGACCCAGTACTTC; clone_size: -; d_call: -; j_call: TRBJ2-5; v_call: TRBV11-2
cdr3_aa: CASKTGGSMSTEAFF; cdr3_nt: TGTGCCAGTAAGACAGGGGGCAGCATGAGCACTGAAGCTTTCTTT; clone_size: few; d_call: TRBD1; j_call: TRBJ1-1; v_call: TRBV19
cdr3_aa: CATQTALNTEAFF; cdr3_nt: TGTGCCACACAGACAGCCCTCAACACTGAAGCTTTCTTT; clone_size: -; d_call: -; j_call: TRBJ1-1; v_call: TRBV10-3
cdr3_aa: CASRTAYATNEKLFF; cdr3_nt: TGTGCCAGCAGGACAGCGTATGCAACTAATGAAAAACTGTTTTTT; clone_size: -; d_call: -; j_call: TRBJ1-4; v_call: TRBV6-6
cdr3_aa: CASSQTGTPVYEQYF; cdr3_nt: TGTGCCAGCAGTCAAACCGGGACACCAGTCTACGAGCAGTACTTC; clone_size: -; d_call: -; j_call: TRBJ2-7; v_call: TRBV7-2
cdr3_aa: CASSQERGGTYEQYF; cdr3_nt: TGTGCCAGCAGTCAGGAGCGGGGGGGAACCTACGAGCAGTACTTC; clone_size: -; d_call: TRBD2; j_call: TRBJ2-7; v_call: TRBV6-5
cdr3_aa: CASTWDYSYEQYF; cdr3_nt: TGTGCCAGCACCTGGGACTACTCCTACGAGCAGTACTTC; clone_size: -; d_call: TRBD2; j_call: TRBJ2-7; v_call: TRBV5-5
cdr3_aa: CASSQNPNEQFF; cdr3_nt: TGTGCCAGCAGCCAAAATCCAAATGAGCAGTTCTTC; clone_size: -; d_call: -; j_call: TRBJ2-1; v_call: TRBV9
cdr3_aa: CASSSRGGNTDTQYF; cdr3_nt: TGCGCCAGCAGTTCACGGGGAGGGAACACAGATACGCAGTATTTT; clone_size: -; d_call: TRBD2; j_call: TRBJ2-3; v_call: TRBV10-1
cdr3_aa: CAWSWGQGAVEKLFF; cdr3_nt: TGTGCCTGGAGTTGGGGCCAGGGGGCTGTAGAAAAACTGTTTTTT; clone_size: once; d_call: TRBD1; j_call: TRBJ1-4; v_call: TRBV30
cdr3_aa: CASSPDRGRDEQYF; cdr3_nt: TGTGCCAGCAGCCCGGACAGGGGGCGCGACGAGCAGTACTTC; clone_size: -; d_call: TRBD1; j_call: TRBJ2-7; v_call: TRBV2
cdr3_aa: CASSPRTGDSNQPQHF; cdr3_nt: TGTGCCAGCAGCCCGAGGACAGGGGATAGCAATCAGCCCCAGCATTTT; clone_size: -; d_call: TRBD1; j_call: TRBJ1-5; v_call: TRBV5-4
cdr3_aa: CASRVRTANQPQHF; cdr3_nt: TGTGCCAGCCGTGTGCGGACAGCAAATCAGCCCCAGCATTTT; clone_size: -; d_call: -; j_call: TRBJ1-5; v_call: TRBV6-1
cdr3_aa: CASTLGGADKNTEAFF; cdr3_nt: TGCGCCAGCACCCTGGGGGGGGCGGATAAGAACACTGAAGCTTTCTTT; clone_size: -; d_call: -; j_call: TRBJ1-1; v_call: TRBV5-1
cdr3_aa: CSVGGEGTEAFF; cdr3_nt: TGCAGCGTTGGTGGAGAGGGCACTGAAGCTTTCTTT; clone_size: -; d_call: -; j_call: TRBJ1-1; v_call: TRBV29-1
cdr3_aa: CASSQGQGLYEQYF; cdr3_nt: TGTGCCAGCAGCCAGGGACAGGGTCTCTACGAGCAGTACTTC; clone_size: -; d_call: TRBD1; j_call: TRBJ2-7; v_call: TRBV6-6
cdr3_aa: CASSDLGGPWANVLTF; cdr3_nt: TGTGCCAGCAGTGACCTGGGGGGGCCTTGGGCCAACGTCCTGACTTTC; clone_size: -; d_call: -; j_call: TRBJ2-6; v_call: TRBV2
cdr3_aa: CASSATGRSPLHF; cdr3_nt: TGTGCCAGCAGTGCGACAGGCCGTTCACCCCTCCACTTT; clone_size: -; d_call: -; j_call: TRBJ1-6; v_call: TRBV27
cdr3_aa: CAWSPGPNYGYTF; cdr3_nt: TGTGCCTGGAGTCCAGGGCCAAACTATGGCTACACCTTC; clone_size: -; d_call: -; j_call: TRBJ1-2; v_call: TRBV30
cdr3_aa: CASSTYPPGLKYNEQFF; cdr3_nt: TGTGCCAGTAGTACCTACCCCCCGGGACTAAAATACAATGAGCAGTTCTTC; clone_size: -; d_call: TRBD2; j_call: TRBJ2-1; v_call: TRBV19
cdr3_aa: CASSLIPIGLGGTGELFF; cdr3_nt: TGTGCCAGCAGTTTAATCCCCATTGGTCTAGGGGGAACCGGGGAGCTGTTTTTT; clone_size: once; d_call: -; j_call: TRBJ2-2; v_call: TRBV27
cdr3_aa: CASSPDSAYGYTF; cdr3_nt: TGTGCCAGCTCACCGGACAGTGCCTATGGCTACACCTTC; clone_size: -; d_call: -; j_call: TRBJ1-2; v_call: TRBV18
cdr3_aa: CASSETGSYEQYF; cdr3_nt: TGTGCCAGCAGTGAAACAGGAAGCTACGAGCAGTACTTC; clone_size: -; d_call: -; j_call: TRBJ2-7; v_call: TRBV2
cdr3_aa: CASSLGPDSIYTF; cdr3_nt: TGTGCCAGCAGCCTAGGGCCCGACAGCATCTACACCTTC; clone_size: -; d_call: -; j_call: TRBJ1-2; v_call: TRBV9
cdr3_aa: CASSKRDRRPFANTGELFF; cdr3_nt: TGTGCCAGCAGCAAACGGGACAGAAGGCCGTTCGCGAACACCGGGGAGCTGTTTTTT; clone_size: once; d_call: TRBD1; j_call: TRBJ2-2; v_call: TRBV7-2
cdr3_aa: CASSAGGRGGYTF; cdr3_nt: TGTGCCAGCAGCGCGGGGGGCCGGGGTGGCTACACCTTC; clone_size: -; d_call: -; j_call: TRBJ1-2; v_call: TRBV6-5
cdr3_aa: CASSPRDSLPYGYTF; cdr3_nt: TGTGCCAGCAGCCCACGGGACAGTCTGCCCTATGGCTACACCTTC; clone_size: -; d_call: TRBD1; j_call: TRBJ1-2; v_call: TRBV7-8
cdr3_aa: CASSLSQRAGWIGREQYF; cdr3_nt: TGCGCCAGCAGCTTGTCCCAGCGAGCGGGCTGGATTGGGAGGGAGCAGTACTTC; clone_size: -; d_call: -; j_call: TRBJ2-7; v_call: TRBV5-1
cdr3_aa: CVRKPRDRVYEQYF; cdr3_nt: TGTGTCAGAAAACCAAGGGACAGGGTCTACGAGCAGTACTTC; clone_size: -; d_call: -; j_call: TRBJ2-7; v_call: TRBV7-5
cdr3_aa: CASSRTVFRDNEQFF; cdr3_nt: TGCGCCAGCAGCCGGACAGTGTTCCGAGACAATGAGCAGTTCTTC; clone_size: -; d_call: -; j_call: TRBJ2-1; v_call: TRBV5-1
cdr3_aa: CASSILPGGYEQYF; cdr3_nt: TGTGCCAGTAGTATACTCCCTGGAGGCTACGAGCAGTACTTC; clone_size: -; d_call: -; j_call: TRBJ2-7; v_call: TRBV19
cdr3_aa: CAVTDRAEEKLFF; cdr3_nt: TGTGCCGTTACGGACAGGGCCGAGGAAAAACTGTTTTTT; clone_size: -; d_call: TRBD1; j_call: TRBJ1-4; v_call: TRBV19
cdr3_aa: CASSHLGGRYNEQFF; cdr3_nt: TGTGCCAGCAGCCATCTAGGGGGTCGATACAATGAGCAGTTCTTC; clone_size: -; d_call: -; j_call: TRBJ2-1; v_call: TRBV25-1
cdr3_aa: CASSLLAGNEQFF; cdr3_nt: TGTGCCAGCAGTCTACTAGCGGGGAATGAGCAGTTCTTC; clone_size: once; d_call: TRBD2; j_call: TRBJ2-1; v_call: TRBV28
cdr3_aa: CASSQDRAAGELFF; cdr3_nt: TGCGCCAGCAGCCAAGACAGGGCGGCCGGGGAGCTGTTTTTT; clone_size: -; d_call: -; j_call: TRBJ2-2; v_call: TRBV4-1
cdr3_aa: CASSPTGGWYEQYF; cdr3_nt: TGTGCCAGCAGTCCGACAGGGGGTTGGTACGAGCAGTACTTC; clone_size: -; d_call: TRBD1; j_call: TRBJ2-7; v_call: TRBV11-2